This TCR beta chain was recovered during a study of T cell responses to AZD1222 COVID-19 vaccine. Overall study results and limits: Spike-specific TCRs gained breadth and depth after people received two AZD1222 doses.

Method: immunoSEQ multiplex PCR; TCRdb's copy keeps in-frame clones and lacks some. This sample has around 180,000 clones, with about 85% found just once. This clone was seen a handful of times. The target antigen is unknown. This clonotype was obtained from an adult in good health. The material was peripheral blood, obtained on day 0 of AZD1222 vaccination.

The CDR3, as DNA: TGTGCCAGCAGCCTCGAAAAAAGACAGCCCCTTACCCTCCACTTT. It encodes CASSLEKRQPLTLHF. This chain links TRBV11-2 with TRBJ1-6; D may be TRBD1 (5 bases). Germline V gene sequence: CDR1 SGHAT, CDR2 FQNNGV. CDR3 length: 15 residues. Trimming removed 5 bases from V and 14 bases from J, with 22 bases in between.